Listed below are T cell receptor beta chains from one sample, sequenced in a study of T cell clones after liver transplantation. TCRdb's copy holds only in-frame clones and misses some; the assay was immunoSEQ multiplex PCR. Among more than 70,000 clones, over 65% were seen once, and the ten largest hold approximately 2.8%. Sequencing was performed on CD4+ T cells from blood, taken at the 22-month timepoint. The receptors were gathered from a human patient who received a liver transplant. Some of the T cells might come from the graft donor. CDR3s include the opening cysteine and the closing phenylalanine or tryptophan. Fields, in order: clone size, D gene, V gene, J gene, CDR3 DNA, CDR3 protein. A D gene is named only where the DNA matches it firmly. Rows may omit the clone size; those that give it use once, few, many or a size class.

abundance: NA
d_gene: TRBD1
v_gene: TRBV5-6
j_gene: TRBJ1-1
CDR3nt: TGTGCCAGCAGCTTAGGGACAGGGAGGTTGAACACTGAAGCTTTCTTT
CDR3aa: CASSLGTGRLNTEAFF

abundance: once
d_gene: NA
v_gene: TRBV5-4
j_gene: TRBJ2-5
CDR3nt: TGTGCCAGCAGCTTGGGCGCGGGGCAAAGGGAGACCCAGTACTTC
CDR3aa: CASSLGAGQRETQYF

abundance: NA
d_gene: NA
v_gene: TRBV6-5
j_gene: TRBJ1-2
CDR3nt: TGTGCCACCACCCAGGGAGGAGTTTGCACCTTC
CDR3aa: CATTQGGVCTF

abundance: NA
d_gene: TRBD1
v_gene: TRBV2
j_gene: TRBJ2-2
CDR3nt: TGTGCCAGCACCCGGGACAGGGGGGTTAAAAACACCGGGGAGCTGTTTTTT
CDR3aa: CASTRDRGVKNTGELFF

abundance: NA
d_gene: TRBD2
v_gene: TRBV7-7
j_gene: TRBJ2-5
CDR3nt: TGTGCCAGCAGCCGGGGACTAGCGGATCAAGAGACCCAGTACTTC
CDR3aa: CASSRGLADQETQYF

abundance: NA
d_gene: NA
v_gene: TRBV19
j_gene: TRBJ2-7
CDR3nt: TGTGCCAGTCAGGGCCTTGGCTCCTACGAGCAGTACTTC
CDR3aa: CASQGLGSYEQYF

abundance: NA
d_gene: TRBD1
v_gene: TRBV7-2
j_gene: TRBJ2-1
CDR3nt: TGTGCCAGCAGCGGACAAACCGGGACAGGGCGGTTCTTC
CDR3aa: CASSGQTGTGRFF

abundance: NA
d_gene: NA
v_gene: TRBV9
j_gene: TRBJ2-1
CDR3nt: TGTGCCAGCAGCTCCCCCCCGGGGTCCCAGTTCTTC
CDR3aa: CASSSPPGSQFF

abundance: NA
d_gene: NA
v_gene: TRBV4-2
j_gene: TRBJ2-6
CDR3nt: TGTGCCAGCAGCCAGCCCCCGGGGGCTGGGGCCAACGTCCTGACTTTC
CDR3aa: CASSQPPGAGANVLTF

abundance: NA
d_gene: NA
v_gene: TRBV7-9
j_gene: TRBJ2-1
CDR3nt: TGTGCCAGCAGCTCTCCAGACGGACACAATGAGCAGTTCTTC
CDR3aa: CASSSPDGHNEQFF

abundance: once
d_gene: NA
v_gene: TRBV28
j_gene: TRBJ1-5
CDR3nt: TGTGCCAGCAGTTTATGGAGGGGGAATCAGCCCCAGCATTTT
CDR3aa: CASSLWRGNQPQHF

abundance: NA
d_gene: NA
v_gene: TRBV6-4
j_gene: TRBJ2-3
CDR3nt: NA
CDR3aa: CASSVFGAGSTDTQYF

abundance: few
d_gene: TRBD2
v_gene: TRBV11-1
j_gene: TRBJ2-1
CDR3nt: TGTGCCAGCGGCGGGAGGGGGCTTCACAATGAGCAGTTCTTC
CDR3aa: CASGGRGLHNEQFF

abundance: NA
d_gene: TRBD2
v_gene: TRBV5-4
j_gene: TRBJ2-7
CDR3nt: TGTGCCAGCAGCTTGGCCGGACTAGCGGGGATAACCTACGAGCAGTACTTC
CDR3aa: CASSLAGLAGITYEQYF

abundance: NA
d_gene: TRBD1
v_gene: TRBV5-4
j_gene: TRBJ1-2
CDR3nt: TGTGCCAGCAGCACCCAGACAGGGATTGACTATGGCTACACCTTC
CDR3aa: CASSTQTGIDYGYTF

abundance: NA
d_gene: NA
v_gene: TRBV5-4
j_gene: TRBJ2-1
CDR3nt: TGTGCCAGCAGCGTGAGACGGATTGGGTCCTACAATGAGCAGTTCTTC
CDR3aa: CASSVRRIGSYNEQFF

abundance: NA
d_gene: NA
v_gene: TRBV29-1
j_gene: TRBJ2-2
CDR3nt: TGCAGCGTGAACAGGGAGCAGGCCTCCGGGGAGCTGTTTTTT
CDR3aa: CSVNREQASGELFF

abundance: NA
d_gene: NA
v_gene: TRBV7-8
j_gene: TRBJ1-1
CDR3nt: TGTGCCAGCAGTTGGGCGAACACTGAAGCTTTCTTT
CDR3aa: CASSWANTEAFF

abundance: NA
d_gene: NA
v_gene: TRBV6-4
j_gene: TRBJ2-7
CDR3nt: TGTGCCCCCAGGGTGCAGTACTTC
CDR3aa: CAPRVQYF

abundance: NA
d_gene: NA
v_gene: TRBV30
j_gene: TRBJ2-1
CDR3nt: TGTGCCTGGACCCCGACTTCATACTTGCAGTTCTTC
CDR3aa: CAWTPTSYLQFF

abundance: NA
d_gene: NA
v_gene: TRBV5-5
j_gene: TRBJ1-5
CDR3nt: TGTGCCAGCAGCTCCCCCCCGCAGCCCCAGCATTTT
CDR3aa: CASSSPPQPQHF

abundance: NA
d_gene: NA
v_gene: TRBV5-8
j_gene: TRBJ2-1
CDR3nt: TGTGCCAGCAGCCAGTACAATGAGCAGTTCTTC
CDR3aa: CASSQYNEQFF

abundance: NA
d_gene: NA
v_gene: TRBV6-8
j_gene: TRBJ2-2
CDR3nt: TGTGCCAGCAGTGAGGAGGGGGACCCTACCGGGGAGCTGTTTTTT
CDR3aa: CASSEEGDPTGELFF

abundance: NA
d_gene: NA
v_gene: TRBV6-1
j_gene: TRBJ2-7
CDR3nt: TGTGCCAGCAGTGGCCGATCCTACGAGCAGTACTTC
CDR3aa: CASSGRSYEQYF

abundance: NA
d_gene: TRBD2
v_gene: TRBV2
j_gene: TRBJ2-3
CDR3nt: TGTGCCAGCAGTGAGACTAGCGGGAACCCTGGGGATACGCAGTATTTT
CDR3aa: CASSETSGNPGDTQYF

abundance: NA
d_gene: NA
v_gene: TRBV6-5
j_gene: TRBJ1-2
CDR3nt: TGTGCCAGCAGCCGAGACATGGCGTATGGCTACACCTTC
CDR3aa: CASSRDMAYGYTF

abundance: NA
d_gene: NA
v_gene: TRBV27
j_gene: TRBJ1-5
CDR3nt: TGTGCCAGCCGTGGCGGGGTGGGCAATCAGCCCCAGCATTTT
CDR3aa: CASRGGVGNQPQHF

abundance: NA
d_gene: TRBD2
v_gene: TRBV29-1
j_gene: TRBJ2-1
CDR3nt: TGCAGCGTAGCGGGAGGGCCAATATATGAGCAGTTCTTC
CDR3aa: CSVAGGPIYEQFF

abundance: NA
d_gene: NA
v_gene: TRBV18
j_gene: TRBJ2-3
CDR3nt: TGTGCCAGCTCACCTCAAGGTTCCTTCACAGATACGCAGTATTTT
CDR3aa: CASSPQGSFTDTQYF

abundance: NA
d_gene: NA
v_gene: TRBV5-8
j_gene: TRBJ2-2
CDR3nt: TGTGCCAGCAGCTATGCCCGGGGACACCTGAACACCGGGGAGCTGTTTTTT
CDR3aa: CASSYARGHLNTGELFF

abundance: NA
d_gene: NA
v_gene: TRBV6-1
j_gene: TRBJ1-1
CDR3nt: TGTGCCAGCAGTGAATTTAGTGTAATTATGAACACTGAAGCTTTCTTT
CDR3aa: CASSEFSVIMNTEAFF

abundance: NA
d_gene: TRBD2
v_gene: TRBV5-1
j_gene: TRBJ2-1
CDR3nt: TGCGCCAGCGGAACAGCGGGAGCTAATGAGCAGTTCTTC
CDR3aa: CASGTAGANEQFF

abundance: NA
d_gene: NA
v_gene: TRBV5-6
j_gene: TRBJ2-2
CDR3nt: TGTGCCAGCAGCTTGGCCGTTGTAACCGGGGAGCTGTTTTTT
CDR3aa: CASSLAVVTGELFF

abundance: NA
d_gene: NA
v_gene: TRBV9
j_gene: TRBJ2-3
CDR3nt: TGTGCCAGCAGCGTAGGCCTGGGTTCAGATACGCAGTATTTT
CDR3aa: CASSVGLGSDTQYF

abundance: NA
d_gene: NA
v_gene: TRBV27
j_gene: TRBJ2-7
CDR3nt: TGTGCCAGCAGTTTCTTGGAGGGGTCGAGCTCCTACGAGCAGTACTTC
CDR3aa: CASSFLEGSSSYEQYF

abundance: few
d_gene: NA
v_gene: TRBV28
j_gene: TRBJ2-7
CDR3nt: TGTGCCAGCAGTGAAGGGGTCCACGAGCAGTACTTC
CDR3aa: CASSEGVHEQYF

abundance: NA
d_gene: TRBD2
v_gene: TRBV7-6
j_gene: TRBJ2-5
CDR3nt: TGTGCCAGCAGCAGAGGGACCGCCAGGAGCGGGAGGGAAGAGACCCAGTACTTC
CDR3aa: CASSRGTARSGREETQYF

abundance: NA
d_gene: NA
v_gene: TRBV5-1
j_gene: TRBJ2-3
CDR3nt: TGCGCCAGCAGCTTTAGAGATACGCAGTATTTT
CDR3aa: CASSFRDTQYF

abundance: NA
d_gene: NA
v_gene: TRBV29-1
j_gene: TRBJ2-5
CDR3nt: TGCAGCGAAATTGCAGCGGGAGAGACCCAGTACTTC
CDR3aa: CSEIAAGETQYF

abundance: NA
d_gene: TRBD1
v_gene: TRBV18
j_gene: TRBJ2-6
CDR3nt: TGTGCCAGCTCGCTCTCCGGGACAGGGGGCAGTGGGGCCAACGTCCTGACTTTC
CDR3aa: CASSLSGTGGSGANVLTF

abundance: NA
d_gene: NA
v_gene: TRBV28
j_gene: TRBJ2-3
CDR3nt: TGTGCCAGCAGCCGGGTCCCTAATAGGCAGTATTTT
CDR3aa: CASSRVPNRQYF

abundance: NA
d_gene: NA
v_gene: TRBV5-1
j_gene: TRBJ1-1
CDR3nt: TGCGCCAGCAGCGAGCGTTTAATGAACACTGAAGCTTTCTTT
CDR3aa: CASSERLMNTEAFF

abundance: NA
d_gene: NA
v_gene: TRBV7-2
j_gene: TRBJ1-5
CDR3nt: TGTGCCAGCAGCTCGAGGGGCGCGGGACAGCCCCAGCATTTT
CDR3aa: CASSSRGAGQPQHF

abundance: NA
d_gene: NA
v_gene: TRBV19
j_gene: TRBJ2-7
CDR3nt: TGTGCCAGTAGTACGAGACTAATCAGACGTCCCTACGAGCAGTACTTC
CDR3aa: CASSTRLIRRPYEQYF

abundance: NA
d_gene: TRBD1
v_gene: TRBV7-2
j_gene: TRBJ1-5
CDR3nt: TGTGCCAGCAGCTTAGGTGGGACAGACAATCAGCCCCAGCATTTT
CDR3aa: CASSLGGTDNQPQHF

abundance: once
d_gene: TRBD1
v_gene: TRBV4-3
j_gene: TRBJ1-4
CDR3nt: TGCGCCAGCAGCCAAGACGGGCCGGGGGGACAGGGCCCTGAAAAACTGTTTTTT
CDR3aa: CASSQDGPGGQGPEKLFF

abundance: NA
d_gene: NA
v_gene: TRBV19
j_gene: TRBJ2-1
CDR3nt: TGTGCCAGAAAGAGGAGCGGTGAGCAGTTCTTC
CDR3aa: CARKRSGEQFF

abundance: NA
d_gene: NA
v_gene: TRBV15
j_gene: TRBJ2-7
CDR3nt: TGTGCCACCAGCAGCATGGGATTCGGCGAGCAGTACTTC
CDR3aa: CATSSMGFGEQYF

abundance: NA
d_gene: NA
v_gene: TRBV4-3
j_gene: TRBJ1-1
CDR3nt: TGCGCCAGCAGCCAAGATAGCGGATGGAACACTGAAGCTTTCTTT
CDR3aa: CASSQDSGWNTEAFF